Detailed here is one T cell receptor beta chain. It lacks a known antigen. Within one base of it there is no much larger clone, and no base qualities were kept. The germline V gene provides CDR1 MDHEN and CDR2 SYDVKM. The CDR3 covers 13 residues, taking in both the cysteine and the phenylalanine. Only the CDR3 DNA stays, 39 bases, in frame from base 1. V sheds 10 bases and J sheds 0 bases, leaving 12 bases between their ends. These data originate in a study of blood T cell repertoires in COVID-19 (dated by TCRdb to about 2020). The study in broad terms: Samples from collaborators originated in the United States, Italy and Spain and spanned both the acute and convalescent phases of COVID-19. Subjects who had been exposed to COVID-19, were actively infected with it, or had recovered from it provided the deeply sampled blood TCRbeta repertoires that made up the dataset. A de-identified subject ID, COVID-19 status, age in years and sex were almost always included in the sample metadata. Where available, HLA class I and class II types were obtained from metadata supplied by the sample provider rather than from assay-based typing. The samples were drawn from the first 160 participants of the ongoing ImmuneRACE study and from some 1,300 subjects provided by 6 global collaborators. The prospective study material was composed of cDNA or gDNA derived from T cells, B-cell-depleted T cells, or PBMCs. The repertoires were released in a freely available public database intended as a resource for research on the immune response to SARS-CoV-2. The full study reports these points: Clinical and demographic metadata were provided uncurated, with the amount varying by source and participant.

Participants in the prospective study were aged 18 to 89 years, lived in about two dozen United States geographic areas, and enrolled through a virtual design. To assign participants to cohorts, the prospective study relied on clinical history that participants themselves reported in a screening survey and a study questionnaire. ImmuneRACE Cohort 3 recovered participants were defined by two consecutive negative NP/OP PCR tests, healthcare professional clearance, or symptom resolution. Mobile phlebotomists in the prospective study collected whole blood, serum and a nasopharyngeal or oropharyngeal swab from every participant. Over a roughly 2-month period, participants in the prospective study had the option of providing additional blood draws and questionnaires. Prospective study blood samples were shipped either frozen or at room temperature before DNA extraction. TCRbeta CDR3 regions were amplified from genomic DNA using the immunoSEQ Assay, a bias-controlled multiplex PCR. Per the original workflow: The number of nucleated cells in each sample was estimated from the amplification of reference gene primers within the assay. To quantify the absolute abundance of each unique TCRbeta CDR3 rearrangement, sequence reads were collapsed and filtered. For each sample, productive Simpson clonality was calculated as the square root of Simpson's diversity index across productive rearrangements. This is the immuneACCESS table as TCRdb keeps it, with only in-frame sequences that have V and J called. A part of the clones is gone; compared with another copy, unresolved V genes explain less than half, and the rest is unexplained. That table gives V, J and clone size, and the DNA gave D and trimming. Across this sample there are around 260,000 clones, with 80% to 95% seen only once. The top ten hold 1% to 1.3% of the sample.

This receptor was obtained from a woman in her thirties who had recovered from COVID-19. The chain is encoded by TRBV28 joined to TRBJ1-1, with an unclear D gene assignment. The sequenced sample was PBMCs or T cells enriched from blood (not recorded which). The DNA sequence follows: TGTGCCACTCTCCTAAGTATGAACACTGAAGCTTTCTTT. Its coded protein is CATLLSMNTEAFF. With the portions outside the CDR3 filled from the reference TRBV28 and TRBJ1-1 genes, the complete variable region becomes DVKVTQSSRYLVKRTGEKVFLECVQDMDHENMFWYRQDPGLGLRLIYFSYDVKMKEKGDIPEGYSVSREKKERFSLILESASTNQTSMYLCATLLSMNTEAFFGQGTRLTVV.